A single sample gave rise to the 10 T cell receptor beta chains below, sequenced in a study of identical twins. TCRdb ran MiXCR on the 5' RACE reads and lists one entry per CDR3 protein. The table includes 350,000 to 450,000 distinct CDR3 sequences, 18% detected once. What was sequenced was naive T cells sorted from blood. The receptors stem from a man aged 45-65 years in good health.

Ten or more counts support this clonotype. The chain joins TRBV18 to TRBJ1-1, with D unresolved. Per the germline V gene, CDR1 is KGHSH and CDR2 is LQKENI. This CDR3 contains 13 residues. Between the trimmed V and J ends, which lost 2 bases and 5 bases, there was a span of 9 bases. The chain's CDR3 is CASSPGERTEAFF. The CDR3 DNA reads as TGTGCCAGCTCACCAGGGGAGAGGACTGAAGCTTTCTTT.

The J gene is TRBJ1-2, the V gene TRBV6-1, with TRBD1 matching over 11 bases. Germline CDR1 MNHNS, CDR2 SASEGT. The ends lost 6 bases at V and 7 bases at J; junction bases unmatched: 10. The CDR3 is made up of 15 amino acids. CDR3 loop: CASRTHGQGASGYTF. The CDR3 DNA reads as TGTGCCAGCAGGACCCACGGACAGGGGGCATCTGGCTACACCTTC.

This clonotype was recorded many times. The rearrangement links TRBV10-3 to TRBJ2-2, with a tentative D call TRBD1 (6 bases). Looked up from germline, CDR1 is ENHRY and CDR2 is SYGVKD. Trimming removed 3 bases from V and 11 bases from J, with 10 bases in between. The length of the CDR3 is 12 residues. The CDR3 is CAISDAGTELFF. Here the CDR3 DNA reads TGTGCCATCAGTGACGCCGGGACAGAGCTGTTTTTT.

This clonotype has a count of ten or more. V usage is TRBV15 and J usage is TRBJ2-6; perhaps TRBD2 as D (7 bases). The germline CDR1 and CDR2 sequences are LNHNV and YYDKDF (reference sequence). The CDR3 runs to 15 residues. Trimming removed 7 bases from V and 4 bases from J, with 14 bases in between. The CDR3 spells CATTKGGLGANVLTF. The CDR3 nucleotides are TGTGCCACCACGAAGGGGGGGCTGGGGGCCAACGTCCTGACTTTC.

The chain has TRBV5-1 and TRBJ2-7; possibly TRBD1 for D (6 bases). The CDR3 has 15 residues. Between the trimmed V and J ends, which lost 0 bases and 3 bases, there was a span of 13 bases. Per germline, CDR1 SGHRS and CDR2 YFSETQ. The CDR3 reads CASSLDGQIYYEQYF. CDR3 nucleotide sequence: TGCGCCAGCAGCTTGGACGGACAGATATACTACGAGCAGTACTTC.

This rearrangement joins TRBV7-2 to TRBJ1-4, with D uncertain. The CDR3 length is 11 residues. Trimming pared 4 bases from V and 10 bases from J, leaving 7 bases between. Germline CDR1 is SGHTA and CDR2 is FQGNSA. The CDR3 region is CASSSDAKLFF. In nucleotides, the CDR3 is TGTGCCAGCAGCTCGGACGCAAAACTGTTTTTT.

The sample holds a few counts of this clonotype. The rearrangement joins TRBV7-2 to TRBJ2-7; D might be TRBD2 (7 bases). CDR1 and CDR2 (germline): SGHTA, FQGNSA. This CDR3 contains 17 residues. Between the trimmed V and J ends, which lost 0 bases and 5 bases, there was a span of 20 bases. The CDR3, as DNA: TGTGCCAGCAGCTTAGCGCTGGGGATAGGGGGGGCCCACGAGCAGTACTTC. It is translated as CASSLALGIGGAHEQYF.

This clonotype has more than one count but fewer than ten. The chain is built from TRBV4-2 and TRBJ1-1, with D unresolved. This CDR3 spans 15 amino acids. With 4 bases removed from V and 5 bases from J, the gap between germline ends came to 17 bases. Germline assignment: CDR1 LGHNA and CDR2 YNFKEQ. The CDR3: CASSLSEAEWTEAFF. The CDR3 DNA reads TGTGCCAGCAGCCTCAGCGAGGCGGAGTGGACTGAAGCTTTCTTT.

The rearrangement links TRBV4-1 to TRBJ2-1, with 7 bases aligning to TRBD2. After removal of 6 bases from V and 6 bases from J, the junction contained 14 bases not matched to a gene. The CDR3 has 16 residues. CDR1 and CDR2 from the germline V gene are MGHRA and YSYEKL. The CDR3 DNA reads TGCGCCAGCAGGTCATCCCCGGGGGGTTTTGGCAATGAGCAGTTCTTC. Amino acids: CASRSSPGGFGNEQFF.

The sample holds many counts of this clonotype. The chain recombines TRBV20-1 with TRBJ1-6; D gene uncertain. The CDR3 has 15 residues. The V gene lost 6 bases and the J gene lost 0 bases, with 12 bases spanning the gap. Per the germline V gene, CDR1 is DFQATT and CDR2 is SNEGSKA (reference sequence). CDR3 amino acids: CSATRPGSYNSPLHF. The CDR3 DNA follows: TGCAGTGCGACCCGGCCCGGCTCCTATAATTCACCCCTCCACTTT.